Listed below are T cell receptor beta chains from one sample, sequenced in a study of vaccination effects on CD4 cells after COVID-19. These TCRs are of unknown antigen specificity. The method was immunoSEQ multiplex PCR; TCRdb's version includes in-frame clones alone and lacks a portion of them. The table lists 25,000 to 30,000 clones, about 62% of them singletons, with around a tenth in the top ten. The sample was CD4+ T cells from PBMCs cultured without peptide, taken before COVID-19 vaccination. Source of these receptors: a human donor who received a COVID-19 vaccine. The CDR3 runs from the conserved cysteine through the conserved F or W. The order of the fields is J gene, CDR3 length, V gene, CDR3 protein.

TRBJ1-1	15	TRBV21-1	CASSKVGIMNTEAFF
TRBJ1-3	15	TRBV5-1	CASSLGAGDGNTIYF
TRBJ2-1	15	TRBV3-1/TRBV3-2	CASSQDGGQLNEQFF
TRBJ2-3	15	TRBV6-1	CASSETALSTDTQYF
TRBJ1-4	14	TRBV14	CASSQDWGFGKLFF
TRBJ1-2	16	TRBV19	CASLSRWGDPYYGYTF
TRBJ1-2	16	TRBV4-1	CASSQALTGASYGYTF
TRBJ2-1	17	TRBV7-9	CASSLGSWGGLNNEQFF
TRBJ1-6	16	TRBV19	CASRRRTGGSNSPLHF
TRBJ1-1	13	TRBV3-1/TRBV3-2	CASSRSEGTEAFF
TRBJ2-2	15	TRBV19	CATKARAGNTGELFF
TRBJ2-1	15	TRBV5-1	CASSLEGVPYNEQFF
TRBJ2-1	15	TRBV5-5	CASSGTGQGINEQFF
TRBJ2-3	14	TRBV10-3	CAISDPTSTDTQYF
TRBJ1-5	14	TRBV16	CASSARTGNQPQHF
TRBJ1-3	14	TRBV5-1	CASSLGGSGNTIYF
TRBJ1-1	16	TRBV5-1	CASSLGNRGMNTEAFF
TRBJ2-7	13	TRBV2	CASSQNNGYEQYF
TRBJ2-7	17	TRBV9	CASSVGVTTGFVYEQYF
TRBJ2-2	15	TRBV14	CASSPRAANTGELFF
TRBJ1-6	16	TRBV19	CASSIGWDRVVSPLHF
TRBJ1-3	15	TRBV30	CAWGRRDSDLNTIYF
TRBJ1-5	13	TRBV6-1	CASSENRRWTQHF
TRBJ2-4	13	TRBV25-1	CASRDPAGNIQYF
TRBJ1-2	12	TRBV2	CASATGNYGYTF
TRBJ1-4	12	TRBV25-1	CASSMVGEKLFF
TRBJ1-4	11	TRBV19	CASSPLEKLFF
TRBJ2-3	16	TRBV5-1	CASSLGGGGGTDTQYF
TRBJ1-1	11	TRBV28	CASSLDRRAFF
TRBJ2-5	15	TRBV6-2/TRBV6-3	CASSTRDRGRETQYF
TRBJ2-5	16	TRBV5-6	CASSLLSGSPGETQYF
TRBJ2-7	14	TRBV27	CASRLTGISYEQYF
TRBJ1-2	16	TRBV19	CASSIDLVGMGYGYTF
TRBJ1-6	13	TRBV2	CASRQGTLSPLHF
TRBJ2-1	17	TRBV7-6	CASSPRQGSATVNEQFF
TRBJ1-6	16	TRBV7-2	CASRAASSSYNSPLHF
TRBJ2-2	17	TRBV6-6	CASSQPSGVSNTGELFF
TRBJ1-5	15	TRBV7-2	CASSLTGGERQPQHF
TRBJ2-7	16	TRBV6-1	CASSARDFGVSYEQYF
TRBJ2-1	16	TRBV27	CATDRTSGGAGNEQFF
TRBJ2-4	19	TRBV6-1	CASSEISRRRILAKNIQYF
TRBJ2-7	13	TRBV9	CASSVWGRGEQYF
TRBJ2-3	14	TRBV18	CASSLEQGADTQYF
TRBJ1-1	13	TRBV6-5	CASSYSGLGKAFF
TRBJ2-2	13	TRBV6-5	CAIFDGDTGELFF
TRBJ1-5	14	TRBV5-4	CASSLEGGNQPQHF
TRBJ2-5	14	TRBV5-1	CASRLGSGVETQYF
TRBJ2-1	15	TRBV27	CASSLGTSSYNEQFF
TRBJ1-1	14	TRBV3-1/TRBV3-2	CASSQGQINTEAFF
TRBJ1-2	16	TRBV30	CAWSVTAREANYGYTF
TRBJ1-2	13	TRBV6-5	CASVRAANYGYTF
TRBJ2-7	13	TRBV5-4	CASSFPSSYEQYF
TRBJ2-7	14	TRBV18	CASSERSRNYEQYF
TRBJ2-7	14	TRBV5-1	CASSLGPDDYEQYF
TRBJ1-2	12	TRBV12-3/TRBV12-4	CASSFQTGGYTF
TRBJ2-1	17	TRBV7-9	CASSGSPGLAAVNEQFF